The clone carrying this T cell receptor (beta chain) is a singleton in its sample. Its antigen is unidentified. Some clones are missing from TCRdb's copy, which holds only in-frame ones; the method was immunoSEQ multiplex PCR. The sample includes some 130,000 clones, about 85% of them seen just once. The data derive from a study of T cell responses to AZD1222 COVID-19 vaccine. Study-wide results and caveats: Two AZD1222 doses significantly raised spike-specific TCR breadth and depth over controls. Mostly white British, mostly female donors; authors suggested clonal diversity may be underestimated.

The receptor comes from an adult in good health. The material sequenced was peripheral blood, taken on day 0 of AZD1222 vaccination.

The CDR3 nucleotides are TGTGCCAGCAGCCAAGATGGACGAACCCTCCACTTT. Residues: CASSQDGRTLHF. The chain joins TRBV14 to TRBJ1-6; no definite D call. Trimming removed 0 bases from V and 14 bases from J, with 8 bases in between. Germline V gene data show CDR1 as SGHDN and CDR2 as FVKESK. The CDR3 runs 12 residues. Together with reference TRBV14 and TRBJ1-6, the CDR3 gives the full variable domain: EAGVTQFPSHSVIEKGQTVTLRCDPISGHDNLYWYRRVMGKEIKFLLHFVKESKQDESGMPNNRFLAERTGGTYSTLKVQPAELEDSGVYFCASSQDGRTLHFGNGTRLTVT.